This T cell receptor beta chain was captured in a study of blood T cell repertoires in COVID-19 (dated by TCRdb to about 2020). At the level of the whole study: Samples from collaborators originated in the United States, Italy and Spain and spanned both the acute and convalescent phases of COVID-19. A de-identified subject ID, COVID-19 status, age in years and sex were almost always included in the sample metadata. A freely available public database, intended as a resource for researchers studying the immune response to SARS-CoV-2, is where the repertoires were released. Samples came from the ongoing ImmuneRACE study (first 160 participants) plus 1,254 subjects from 6 global collaborators. The prospective study material was composed of cDNA or gDNA derived from T cells, B-cell-depleted T cells, or PBMCs. HLA class I and class II types, where available, came from metadata supplied by the sample provider rather than from assay-based typing. The dataset comprised deeply sampled blood TCRbeta repertoires from subjects exposed to, actively infected with, or recovered from COVID-19.

TCRbeta CDR3 regions were amplified from genomic DNA using the immunoSEQ Assay, a bias-controlled multiplex PCR. In the authors' own workflow: Nucleated cell counts per sample were estimated from amplification of reference gene primers within the assay. To quantify the absolute abundance of each unique TCRbeta CDR3 rearrangement, sequence reads were collapsed and filtered. For each sample, productive Simpson clonality was calculated as the square root of Simpson's diversity index over productive rearrangements. What TCRdb holds here is the immuneACCESS table cut down to in-frame rearrangements. Part of the clones is not present; checked against another copy, under half of the missing clones reflect an unresolved V gene, and the others are unexplained. The V and J calls and clone size are taken from that table; D and trimming were inferred from the DNA. The sample table holds more than 300,000 clones, of which 85% to 95% were seen once. In total, the top ten clones hold almost 4% of the sample.

What the research found in general, with its limitations: The amount of clinical and demographic metadata varied by source and participant and was provided uncurated.

Participants in the prospective study were enrolled through a virtual design, were aged about 18 to 89 years, and lived in approximately 25 United States geographic areas. Cohort assignment in the prospective study relied on participant-reported clinical history from a screening survey and a study questionnaire. Exposed participants had been in contact with someone with a PCR-confirmed or clinician-diagnosed COVID-19 case within 2 weeks of study entry. In the prospective study, mobile phlebotomists collected whole blood, serum and a nasopharyngeal or oropharyngeal swab from each participant. Over a roughly 2-month period, participants in the prospective study had the option of providing additional blood draws and questionnaires. Blood samples from the prospective study were shipped frozen or at room temperature prior to DNA extraction. CDR1 and CDR2 are drawn from the germline V gene: SNHLY, FYNNEI. The trim is 8 bases for V and 0 bases for J, with a gap of 10 bases between the germline ends. Inclusive of the bounding cysteine and phenylalanine, the CDR3 is 13 residues long. Only the CDR3 portion is preserved as DNA: 39 bases, with reading frame beginning at the first base.

As concerns this clone: Which antigen it targets is not known. No base-level quality is on record; no much larger clone is a single base apart.

Sequenced material: PBMCs or T cells enriched from blood (not recorded which). The rearranged chain carries TRBV2 and TRBJ1-1; the D gene lacks a confident call. The source of this sequence is a woman in her 30s who had been exposed to COVID-19. The DNA reads as follows: TGTGCCAGCCATTATAGCATGAACACTGAAGCTTTCTTT. Its amino acids are CASHYSMNTEAFF.